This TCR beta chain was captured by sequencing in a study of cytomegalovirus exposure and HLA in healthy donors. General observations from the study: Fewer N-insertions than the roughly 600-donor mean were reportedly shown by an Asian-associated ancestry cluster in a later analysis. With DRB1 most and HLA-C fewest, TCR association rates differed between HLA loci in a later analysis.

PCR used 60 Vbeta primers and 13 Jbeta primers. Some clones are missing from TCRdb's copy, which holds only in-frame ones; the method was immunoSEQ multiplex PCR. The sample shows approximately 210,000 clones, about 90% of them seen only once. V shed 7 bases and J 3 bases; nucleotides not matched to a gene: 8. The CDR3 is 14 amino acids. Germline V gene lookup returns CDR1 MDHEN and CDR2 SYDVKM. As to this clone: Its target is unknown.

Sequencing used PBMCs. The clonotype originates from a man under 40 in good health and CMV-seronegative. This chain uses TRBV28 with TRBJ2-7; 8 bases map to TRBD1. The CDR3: CASKRQGSGYEQYF. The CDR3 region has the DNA TGTGCCAGCAAAAGACAGGGGTCTGGCTACGAGCAGTACTTC. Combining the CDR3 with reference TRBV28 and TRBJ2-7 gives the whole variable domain DVKVTQSSRYLVKRTGEKVFLECVQDMDHENMFWYRQDPGLGLRLIYFSYDVKMKEKGDIPEGYSVSREKKERFSLILESASTNQTSMYLCASKRQGSGYEQYFGPGTRLTVT.